The 8 T cell receptor beta chains in this list originate from one sample, sequenced in a study of OX40 agonist ivuxolimab in advanced cancers. Data came from immunoSEQ multiplex PCR; TCRdb stores just in-frame clones and leaves some out. Counted here are 45,000 to 50,000 clones, about 87% occurring once; the ten biggest clones make up around 2%. The material was CD4+ or CD8+ T cells sorted from blood, obtained in a trial of the OX40 agonist ivuxolimab. The receptors here all came from an adult with an advanced solid tumor such as melanoma, head and neck, liver or kidney cancer.

The V call is TRBV28, the J call TRBJ1-1; maybe TRBD1 (5 bases). V was cut by 4 bases and J by 4 bases, with 13 bases left in between. Germline V lookup: CDR1 MDHEN, CDR2 SYDVKM. The CDR3 totals 14 residues. CDR3 amino acids: CASSSFGGSTEAFF. The CDR3 DNA reads as TGTGCCAGCAGTTCATTCGGGGGGAGCACTGAAGCTTTCTTT.

The V and J genes are TRBV2 and TRBJ1-1; D is unclear. This CDR3 contains 14 residues. Germline V gene data show CDR1 as SNHLY and CDR2 as FYNNEI. Trimming removed 8 bases at V and 4 bases at J, with 17 bases between. CDR3 region: CASDSTLSTTEAFF. The CDR3, as DNA: TGTGCCAGCGATTCTACCCTAAGTACCACTGAAGCTTTCTTT.

V gene TRBV5-4 combines with J gene TRBJ1-2, with 9 bases fitting TRBD1. From germline, CDR1 is SGHNT and CDR2 YYREEE (reference sequence). The CDR3 has 15 residues. Germline trimming cut 4 bases from V and 2 bases from J; bases unmatched to any gene: 6. The CDR3: CASSQGTGWNYGYTF. The DNA for the CDR3 is TGTGCCAGCAGCCAAGGGACAGGGTGGAACTATGGCTACACCTTC.

This clone is a singleton in its sample. This chain uses TRBV30 with TRBJ1-1; no clear D gene. The length of the CDR3 is 14 residues. CDR1 is GTSNPN and CDR2 is SVGIG in the germline V gene (reference sequence). V lost 2 bases and J 0 bases, leaving 10 bases between the germline ends. CDR3 region: CAWSQLAMNTEAFF. CDR3 coding DNA: TGTGCCTGGAGTCAGCTGGCCATGAACACTGAAGCTTTCTTT. The whole variable domain, remainder taken from reference TRBV30 and TRBJ1-1, is SQTIHQWPATLVQPVGSPLSLECTVEGTSNPNLYWYRQAAGRGLQLLFYSVGIGQISSEVPQNLSASRPQDRQFILSSKKLLLSDSGFYLCAWSQLAMNTEAFFGQGTRLTVV.

V is TRBV27 and J is TRBJ1-1; the D is unclear. The CDR3 spans 9 residues. From germline, CDR1 is MNHEY and CDR2 SMNVEV (reference sequence). The V end lost 3 bases, the J end lost 11 bases, and 4 bases lay between the germline ends. The CDR3 loop reads CASSFDAFF. DNA for the CDR3: TGTGCCAGCAGTTTCGACGCTTTCTTT.

V and J are TRBV9 and TRBJ1-1, with D possibly TRBD1 on 6 matching bases. Per germline, CDR1 SGDLS and CDR2 YYNGEE. V was clipped by 0 bases and J by 3 bases, with 9 bases between them. The CDR3 consists of 14 residues. The CDR3 protein is CASSVGQVYTEAFF. The CDR3 DNA sequence: TGTGCCAGCAGCGTAGGACAGGTCTACACTGAAGCTTTCTTT.

Concerning this clone: This CDR3 is also generated by other DNA sequences in the sample. CDR3 protein: CASSETGNGYTF. For the CDR3, the DNA is TGTGCCAGCAGTGAAACAGGGAATGGCTACACCTTC. The chain employs TRBV6-1 and TRBJ1-2, with D possibly matching TRBD1 (6 bases). There are 12 residues in the CDR3. V lost 2 bases, J lost 6 bases, and 7 bases lay in between. Germline values: CDR1 MNHNS, CDR2 SASEGT.

This clone is medium-sized within its sample. CDR3 in amino acids: CASVNRAGANVLTF. CDR3 nucleotide sequence: TGTGCCAGTGTAAACAGGGCTGGGGCCAACGTCCTGACTTTC. This chain connects TRBV19 to TRBJ2-6; possible D gene TRBD1, 6 bases. V lost 8 bases to trimming and J lost 2 bases, with 10 bases between them. The CDR3 extends over 14 amino acids. The germline V gene has CDR1 LNHDA and CDR2 SQIVND (reference sequence).